This passage covers 10 T cell receptor beta chains from one sample sequenced in a study of CXCR3-negative and CXCR3-positive naive CD8 T cells. Their specific antigens are unknown. Study-level findings and limits: When CXCR3-positive naive cells were set against CXCR3-negative naive cells, the former had more hydrophobic TRB CDR3s.

The authors made the TRB cDNA libraries by 5' RACE using UMI labels. TCRdb re-called the 5' RACE reads and catalogs CDR3 proteins one per entry, DNA excluded. This sample contains about 70,000 distinct CDR3 sequences. The specimen was naive CXCR3+ CD8+ T cells from blood. The subset was: CD45RO-CCR7+CD27+CD95- naive CD8+ T cells expressing CXCR3 (TNR3+). These receptors were collected from a human donor in good health. Some clones in this sample may be carry-over from other donors' samples.

The chain has TRBV25-1 and TRBJ2-2; as DNA is missing, the TRBD1 call by TCRdb cannot be tested. The CDR3 runs 13 residues. Germline V gene data show CDR1 as MGHDK and CDR2 as SYGVNS. The CDR3 sequence: CASAIQGAGELFF.

The V call is TRBV6-2 or TRBV6-3, the J call TRBJ2-3; TCRdb's assignment of TRBD2 cannot be checked, as there is no DNA. This CDR3 is built from 14 residues. Germline values: CDR1 MNHEY, CDR2 SVGEGT. This CDR3 is CASSLAGSGDTQYF.

V gene TRBV25-1 combines with J gene TRBJ1-2; TCRdb indicates TRBD1, and absent DNA this call remains unverified. The CDR3 sequence is 14 residues long. Germline assignment: CDR1 MGHDK and CDR2 SYGVNS. The chain's CDR3 is CASSEQGPGYGYTF.

The chain uses TRBV29-1 and TRBJ2-1; TCRdb proposes TRBD1, but this gene call is untestable without DNA. The CDR3 is 16 amino acids. Germline lookup yields CDR1 SQVTM and CDR2 ANQGSEA. CDR3: CSVMGPRDRGGGEQFF.

This sequence joins TRBV3-1 and TRBJ2-7; TCRdb's assignment of TRBD1 cannot be checked, as there is no DNA. CDR1 LGHDT and CDR2 YNNKEL come from the germline V gene (reference sequence). The CDR3 contains 14 residues. CDR3 sequence reads: CASSPTGGHYEQYF.

This sequence joins TRBV7-9 and TRBJ2-7; the TCRdb D gene call, TRBD1, has no DNA to confirm it. The germline CDR1 and CDR2 sequences are SEHNR and FQNEAQ (reference sequence). The length of the CDR3 is 13 residues. The CDR3 is CASSLGGGLEQYF.

The chain uses TRBV5-1 and TRBJ2-5; lacking DNA, the TRBD1 call made by TCRdb goes unchecked. CDR1 is SGHRS, CDR2 YFSETQ, per germline. The CDR3 loop spans 14 amino acids. The CDR3 is CASIQTGVEETQYF.

The CDR3: CASSFGAGIDEQFF. The chain carries TRBV6-6 and TRBJ2-1; TCRdb reports TRBD1, a call that lacks DNA to check it against. This CDR3 is 14 amino acids long. CDR1 and CDR2 from the germline V gene are MNHNY and SVGAGI (reference sequence).

The rearrangement uses TRBV10-3 and TRBJ2-1; the D call from TCRdb, TRBD1, cannot be confirmed without DNA. This CDR3 has 16 residues. Germline CDR1 and CDR2: ENHRY and SYGVKD. CDR3 in amino acids: CAISGPGTGVVGEQFF.

The CDR3 is CASSEWAGMETQYF. The J gene is TRBJ2-5, the V gene TRBV2; TCRdb picks TRBD1, but there is no DNA to check that call. The CDR3 runs to 14 residues. The germline CDR1 and CDR2 sequences are SNHLY and FYNNEI.